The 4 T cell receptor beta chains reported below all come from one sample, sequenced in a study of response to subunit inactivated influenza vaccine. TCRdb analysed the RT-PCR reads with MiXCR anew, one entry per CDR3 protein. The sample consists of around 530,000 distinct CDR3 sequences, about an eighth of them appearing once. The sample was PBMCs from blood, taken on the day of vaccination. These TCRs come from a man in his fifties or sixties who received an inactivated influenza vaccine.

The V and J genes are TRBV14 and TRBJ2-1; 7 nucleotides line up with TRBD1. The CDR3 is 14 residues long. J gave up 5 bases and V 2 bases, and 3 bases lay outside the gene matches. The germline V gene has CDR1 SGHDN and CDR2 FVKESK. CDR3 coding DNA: TGTGCCAGCAGCCAACTACAGGGGAACAATGAGCAGTTCTTC. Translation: CASSQLQGNNEQFF.

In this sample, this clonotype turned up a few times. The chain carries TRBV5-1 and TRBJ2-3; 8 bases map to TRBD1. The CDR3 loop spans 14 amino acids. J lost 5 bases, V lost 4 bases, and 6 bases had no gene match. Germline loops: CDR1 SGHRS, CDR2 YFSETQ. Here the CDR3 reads CASSRSGGRDTQYF. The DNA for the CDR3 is TGCGCCAGCAGCCGATCAGGGGGCCGAGATACGCAGTATTTT. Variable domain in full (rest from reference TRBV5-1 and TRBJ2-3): KAGVTQTPRYLIKTRGQQVTLSCSPISGHRSVSWYQQTPGQGLQFLFEYFSETQRNKGNFPGRFSGRQFSNSRSEMNVSTLELGDSALYLCASSRSGGRDTQYFGPGTRLTVL.

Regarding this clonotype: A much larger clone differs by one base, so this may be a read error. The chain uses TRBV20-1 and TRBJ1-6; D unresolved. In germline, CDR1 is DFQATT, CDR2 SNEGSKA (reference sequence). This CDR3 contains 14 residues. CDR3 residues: CSVQPTDYDSPLHF. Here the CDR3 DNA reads TGCAGTGTCCAGCCCACAGACTATGATTCACCCCTCCACTTT.

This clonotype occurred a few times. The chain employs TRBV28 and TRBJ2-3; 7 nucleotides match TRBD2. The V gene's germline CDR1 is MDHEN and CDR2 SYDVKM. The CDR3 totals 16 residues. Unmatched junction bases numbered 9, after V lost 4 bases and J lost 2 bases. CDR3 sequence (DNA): TGTGCCAGCAGTTCACCTTCGCGGGAGAACACAGATACGCAGTATTTT. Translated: CASSSPSRENTDTQYF.